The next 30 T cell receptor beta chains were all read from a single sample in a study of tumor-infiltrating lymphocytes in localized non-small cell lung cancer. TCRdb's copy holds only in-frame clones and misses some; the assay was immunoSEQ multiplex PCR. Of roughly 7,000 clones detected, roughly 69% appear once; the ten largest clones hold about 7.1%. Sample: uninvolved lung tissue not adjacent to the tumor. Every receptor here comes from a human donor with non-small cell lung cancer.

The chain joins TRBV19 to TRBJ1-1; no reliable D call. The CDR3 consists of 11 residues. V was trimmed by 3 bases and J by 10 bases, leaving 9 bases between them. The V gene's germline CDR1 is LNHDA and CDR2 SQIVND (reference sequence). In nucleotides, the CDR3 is TGTGCCAGTAGTATCGACTTTTTAGCTTTCTTT. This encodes CASSIDFLAFF.

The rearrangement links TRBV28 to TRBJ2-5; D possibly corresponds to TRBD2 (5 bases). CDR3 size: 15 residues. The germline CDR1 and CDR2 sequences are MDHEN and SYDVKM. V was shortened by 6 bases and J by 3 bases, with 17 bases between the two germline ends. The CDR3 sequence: CASSWERIQKETQYF. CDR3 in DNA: TGTGCCAGCAGCTGGGAGCGGATACAAAAAGAGACCCAGTACTTC.

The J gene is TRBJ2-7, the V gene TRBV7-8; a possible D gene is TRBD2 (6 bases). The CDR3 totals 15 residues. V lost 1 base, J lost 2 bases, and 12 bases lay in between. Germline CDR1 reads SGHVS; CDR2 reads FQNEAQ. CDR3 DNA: TGTGCCAGCAGCTTAGAACGTCTAGCGCCCTACGAGCAGTACTTC. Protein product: CASSLERLAPYEQYF. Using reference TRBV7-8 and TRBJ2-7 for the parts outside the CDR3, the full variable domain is GAGVSQSPRYKVAKRGQDVALRCDPISGHVSLFWYQQALGQGPEFLTYFQNEAQLDKSGLPSDRFFAERPEGSVSTLKIQRTQQEDSAVYLCASSLERLAPYEQYFGPGTRLTVT.

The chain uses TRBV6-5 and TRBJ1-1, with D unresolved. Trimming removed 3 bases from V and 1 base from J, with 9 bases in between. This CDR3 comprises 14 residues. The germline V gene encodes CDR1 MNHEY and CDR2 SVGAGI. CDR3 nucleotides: TGTGCCAGCAGTTATTTACAAACGAACACTGAAGCTTTCTTT. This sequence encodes CASSYLQTNTEAFF.

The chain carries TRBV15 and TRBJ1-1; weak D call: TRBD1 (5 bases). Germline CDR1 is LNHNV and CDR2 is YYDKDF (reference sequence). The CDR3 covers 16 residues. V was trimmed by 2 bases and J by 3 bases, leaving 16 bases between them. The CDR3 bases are TGTGCCACCAGCAGACAGATGTTCAGGGCGTACACTGAAGCTTTCTTT. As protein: CATSRQMFRAYTEAFF.

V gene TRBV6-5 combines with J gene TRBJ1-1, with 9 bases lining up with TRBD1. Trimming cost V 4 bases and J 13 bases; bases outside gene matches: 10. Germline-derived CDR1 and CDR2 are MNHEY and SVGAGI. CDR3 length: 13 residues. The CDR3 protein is CASSSGQGALSFF. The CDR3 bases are TGTGCCAGCAGTTCGGGACAGGGAGCTTTAAGTTTCTTT.

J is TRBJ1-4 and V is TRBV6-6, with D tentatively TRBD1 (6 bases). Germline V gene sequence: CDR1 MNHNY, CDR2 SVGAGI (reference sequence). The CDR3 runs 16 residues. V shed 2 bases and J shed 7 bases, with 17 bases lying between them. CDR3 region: CASSYIKGGPGEKLFF. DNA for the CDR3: TGTGCCAGCAGTTACATAAAGGGGGGTCCCGGTGAAAAACTGTTTTTT.

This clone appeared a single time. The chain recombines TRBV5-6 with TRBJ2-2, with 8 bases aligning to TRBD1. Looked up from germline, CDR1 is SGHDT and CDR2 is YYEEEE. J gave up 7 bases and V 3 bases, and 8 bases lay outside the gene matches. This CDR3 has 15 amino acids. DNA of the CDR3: TGTGCCAGCAGCTCCCCCGACAGGGGTGGCGGGGAGCTGTTTTTT. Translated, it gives CASSSPDRGGGELFF. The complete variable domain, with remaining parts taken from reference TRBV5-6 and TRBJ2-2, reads DAGVTQSPTHLIKTRGQQVTLRCSPKSGHDTVSWYQQALGQGPQFIFQYYEEEERQRGNFPDRFSGHQFPNYSSELNVNALLLGDSALYLCASSSPDRGGGELFFGEGSRLTVL.

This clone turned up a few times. The CDR3: CASSQRTGDYGYTF. As DNA, the CDR3 is TGTGCCAGTTCTCAAAGGACAGGAGACTATGGCTACACCTTC. This sequence joins TRBV2 and TRBJ1-2, with 7 bases identical to TRBD1. The CDR3 consists of 14 residues. Germline CDR1 is SNHLY and CDR2 is FYNNEI. The J segment lost 3 bases and the V segment lost 9 bases, leaving 10 bases of the junction unmatched.

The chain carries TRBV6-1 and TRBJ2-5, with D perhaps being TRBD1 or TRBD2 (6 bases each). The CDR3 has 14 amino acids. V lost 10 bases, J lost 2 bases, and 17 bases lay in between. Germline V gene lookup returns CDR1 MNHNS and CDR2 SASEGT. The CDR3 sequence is CATLPGGLQETQYF. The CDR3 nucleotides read TGTGCCACCCTCCCCGGGGGCCTTCAAGAGACCCAGTACTTC.

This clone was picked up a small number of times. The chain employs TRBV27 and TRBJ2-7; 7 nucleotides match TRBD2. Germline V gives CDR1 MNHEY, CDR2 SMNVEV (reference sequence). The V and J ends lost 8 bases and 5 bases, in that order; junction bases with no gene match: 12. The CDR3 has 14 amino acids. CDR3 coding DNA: TGTGCCAGCTCAGGACTAGACCTATCCCACGAGCAGTACTTC. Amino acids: CASSGLDLSHEQYF.

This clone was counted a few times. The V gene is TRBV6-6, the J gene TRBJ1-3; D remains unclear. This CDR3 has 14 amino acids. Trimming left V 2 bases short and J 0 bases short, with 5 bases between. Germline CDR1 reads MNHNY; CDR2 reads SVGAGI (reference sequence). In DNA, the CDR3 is TGTGCCAGCAGTTACGGCAGCTCTGGAAACACCATATATTTT. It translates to CASSYGSSGNTIYF.

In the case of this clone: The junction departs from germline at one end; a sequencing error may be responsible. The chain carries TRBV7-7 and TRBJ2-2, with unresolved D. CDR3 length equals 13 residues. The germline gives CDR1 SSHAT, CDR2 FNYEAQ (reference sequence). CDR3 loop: CASSLGNTGELFF. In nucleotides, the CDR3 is TGTGCTAGCAGCTTGGGGAACACCGGGGAGCTGTTTTTT. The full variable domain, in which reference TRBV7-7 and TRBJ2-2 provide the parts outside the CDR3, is GAGVSQSPRYKVTKRGQDVTLRCDPISSHATLYWYQQALGQGPEFLTYFNYEAQPDKSGLPSDRFSAERPEGSISTLTIQRTEQRDSAMYRCASSLGNTGELFFGEGSRLTVL.

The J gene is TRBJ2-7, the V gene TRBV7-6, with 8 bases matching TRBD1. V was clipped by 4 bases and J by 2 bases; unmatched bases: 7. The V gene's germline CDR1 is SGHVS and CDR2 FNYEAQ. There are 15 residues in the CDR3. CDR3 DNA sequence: TGTGCCAGCAGCTCAGGACAGGGTCCTACCTACGAGCAGTACTTC. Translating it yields CASSSGQGPTYEQYF. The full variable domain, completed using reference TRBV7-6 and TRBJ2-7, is GAGVSQSPRYKVTKRGQDVALRCDPISGHVSLYWYRQALGQGPEFLTYFNYEAQQDKSGLPNDRFSAERPEGSISTLTIQRTEQRDSAMYRCASSSGQGPTYEQYFGPGTRLTVT.

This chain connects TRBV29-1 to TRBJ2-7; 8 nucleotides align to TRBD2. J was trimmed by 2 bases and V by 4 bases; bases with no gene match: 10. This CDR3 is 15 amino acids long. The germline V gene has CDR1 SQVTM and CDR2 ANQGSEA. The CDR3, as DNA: TGCAGCGTTGGGGACCACGGCGGGGGGACCTACGAGCAGTACTTC. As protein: CSVGDHGGGTYEQYF.

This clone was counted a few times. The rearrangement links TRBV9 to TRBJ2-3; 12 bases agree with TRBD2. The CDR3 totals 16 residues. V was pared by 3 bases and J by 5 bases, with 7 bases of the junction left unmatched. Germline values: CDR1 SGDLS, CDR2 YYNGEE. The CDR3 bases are TGTGCCAGCAGCGCTCTAGCGGGGGGGCCTATAGATACGCAGTATTTT. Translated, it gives CASSALAGGPIDTQYF.

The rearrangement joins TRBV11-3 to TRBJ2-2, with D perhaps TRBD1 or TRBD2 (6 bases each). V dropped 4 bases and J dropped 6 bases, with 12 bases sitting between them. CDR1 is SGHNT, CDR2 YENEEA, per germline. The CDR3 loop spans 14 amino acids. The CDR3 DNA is TGTGCCAGCAGCTCGGGGGCAAGGGCCGGGGAGCTGTTTTTT. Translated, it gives CASSSGARAGELFF.

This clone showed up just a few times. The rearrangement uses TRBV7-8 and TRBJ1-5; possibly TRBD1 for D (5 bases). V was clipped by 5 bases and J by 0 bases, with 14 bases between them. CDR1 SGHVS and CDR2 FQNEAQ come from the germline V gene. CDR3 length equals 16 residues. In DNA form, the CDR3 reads TGTGCCAGCAGCCCCCACCGCAGGGATAGCAATCAGCCCCAGCATTTT. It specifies CASSPHRRDSNQPQHF.

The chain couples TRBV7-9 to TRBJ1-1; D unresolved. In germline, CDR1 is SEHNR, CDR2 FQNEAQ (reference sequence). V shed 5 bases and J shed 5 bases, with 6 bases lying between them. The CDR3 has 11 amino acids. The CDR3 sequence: CASSAGTEAFF. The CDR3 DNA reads TGTGCCAGCAGCGCGGGGACTGAAGCTTTCTTT.

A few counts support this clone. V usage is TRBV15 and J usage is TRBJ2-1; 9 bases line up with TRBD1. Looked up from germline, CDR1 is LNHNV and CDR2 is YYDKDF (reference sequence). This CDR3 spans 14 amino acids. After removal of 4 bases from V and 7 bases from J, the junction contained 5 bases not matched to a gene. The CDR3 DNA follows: TGTGCCACCAGCACCGGGACAGGGAATAATGAGCAGTTCTTC. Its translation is CATSTGTGNNEQFF.

The CDR3 nucleotides read TGTGCCAGCAATCGCGGCAGGGTTTCAGATACGCAGTATTTT. It translates to CASNRGRVSDTQYF. This chain uses TRBV2 with TRBJ2-3; a possible D gene is TRBD1 (5 bases). From germline, CDR1 is SNHLY and CDR2 FYNNEI. V was shortened by 7 bases and J by 4 bases, with 15 bases between the two germline ends. This CDR3 is built from 14 residues.

As DNA, the CDR3 is TGTGCCAGCAGCCCGACCCAGAGAGCTAACTATGGCTACACCTTC. This codes for CASSPTQRANYGYTF. This chain links TRBV7-9 with TRBJ1-2; D is uncertain. V lost 5 bases and J 0 bases, leaving 13 bases between the germline ends. The CDR3 has 15 residues. CDR1 is SEHNR, CDR2 FQNEAQ, per germline (reference sequence).

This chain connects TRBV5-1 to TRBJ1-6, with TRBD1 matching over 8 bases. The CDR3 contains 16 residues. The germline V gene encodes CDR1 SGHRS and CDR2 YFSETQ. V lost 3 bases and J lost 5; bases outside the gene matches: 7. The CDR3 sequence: CASSSRGRGDNSPLHF. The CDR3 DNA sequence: TGCGCCAGCAGCTCCAGGGGGCGCGGAGATAATTCACCCCTCCACTTT.

Here the CDR3 DNA reads TGTGCCAGCAGCTTAGGGGCGGGGAACACTGAAGCTTTCTTT. Protein: CASSLGAGNTEAFF. This rearrangement joins TRBV11-3 to TRBJ1-1; no clear D gene. The CDR3 consists of 14 residues. The V gene's germline CDR1 is SGHNT and CDR2 YENEEA. V lost 1 base and J lost 1, with 7 bases in between. Combining the CDR3 with reference TRBV11-3 and TRBJ1-1 gives the whole variable domain EAGVVQSPRYKIIEKKQPVAFWCNPISGHNTLYWYLQNLGQGPELLIRYENEEAVDDSQLPKDRFSAERLKGVDSTLKIQPAELGDSAVYLCASSLGAGNTEAFFGQGTRLTVV.

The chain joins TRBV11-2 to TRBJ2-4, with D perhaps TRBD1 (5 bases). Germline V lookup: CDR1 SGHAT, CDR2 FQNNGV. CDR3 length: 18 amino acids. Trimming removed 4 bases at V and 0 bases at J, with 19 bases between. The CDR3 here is CASSYRAGLDLAKNIQYF. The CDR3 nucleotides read TGTGCCAGCAGCTACCGAGCAGGGCTGGATTTAGCCAAAAACATTCAGTACTTC. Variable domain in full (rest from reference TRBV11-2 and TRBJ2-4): EAGVAQSPRYKIIEKRQSVAFWCNPISGHATLYWYQQILGQGPKLLIQFQNNGVVDDSQLPKDRFSAERLKGVDSTLKIQPAKLEDSAVYLCASSYRAGLDLAKNIQYFGAGTRLSVL.

The CDR3 loop reads CAMGDGYGYTF. The CDR3 coding sequence is TGTGCCATGGGGGACGGGTATGGCTACACCTTC. V usage is TRBV10-3 and J usage is TRBJ1-2; weak D call: TRBD1 (5 bases). Trimming left V 9 bases short and J 5 bases short, with 10 bases between. The CDR3 sequence is 11 residues long. In germline, CDR1 is ENHRY, CDR2 SYGVKD.

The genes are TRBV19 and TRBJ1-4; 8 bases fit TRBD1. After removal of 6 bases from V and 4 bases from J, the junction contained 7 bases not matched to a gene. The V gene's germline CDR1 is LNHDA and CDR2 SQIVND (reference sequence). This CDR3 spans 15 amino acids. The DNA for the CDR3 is TGTGCCAGTAGGCCAGGGACAGGCAATAATGAAAAACTGTTTTTT. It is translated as CASRPGTGNNEKLFF.

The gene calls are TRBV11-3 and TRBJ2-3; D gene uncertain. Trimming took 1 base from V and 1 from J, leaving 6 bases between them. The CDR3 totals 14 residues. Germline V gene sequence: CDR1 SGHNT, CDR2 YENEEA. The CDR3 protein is CASSLGTGTDTQYF. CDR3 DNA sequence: TGTGCCAGCAGCTTAGGAACAGGCACAGATACGCAGTATTTT.

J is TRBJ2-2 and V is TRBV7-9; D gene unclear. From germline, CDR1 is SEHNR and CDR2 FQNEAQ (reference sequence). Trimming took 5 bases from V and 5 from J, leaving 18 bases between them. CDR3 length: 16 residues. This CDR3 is CASSITALGLTGELFF. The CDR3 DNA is TGTGCCAGCAGCATTACAGCCCTGGGCTTGACCGGGGAGCTGTTTTTT.

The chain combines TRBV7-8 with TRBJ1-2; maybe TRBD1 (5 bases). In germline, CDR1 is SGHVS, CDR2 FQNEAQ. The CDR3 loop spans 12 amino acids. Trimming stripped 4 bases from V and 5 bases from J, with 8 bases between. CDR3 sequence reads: CASSYGTYGYTF. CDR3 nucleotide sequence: TGTGCCAGCAGCTACGGGACGTATGGCTACACCTTC. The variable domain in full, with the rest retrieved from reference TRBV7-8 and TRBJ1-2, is GAGVSQSPRYKVAKRGQDVALRCDPISGHVSLFWYQQALGQGPEFLTYFQNEAQLDKSGLPSDRFFAERPEGSVSTLKIQRTQQEDSAVYLCASSYGTYGYTFGSGTRLTVV.